This is a list of T cell receptor beta chains from one sample in a study of shared clonotypes between healthy human individuals. Clones were read by immunoSEQ multiplex PCR, and TCRdb kept only the in-frame ones, dropping some. The repertoire holds about 2.4 million clones, with 90% to 95% as singletons. Source material: naive CD4+ T cells sorted from blood. Every receptor here comes from a man aged 18 to 29 in good health. The conserved cysteine and the conserved F or W are not part of the CDR3 here. The order of the fields is V gene, CDR3 protein.

v_call: TRBV5-1; cdr3_aa: ASSLVPGSYEQY
v_call: TRBV5-4; cdr3_aa: ASSRDYTDTQY
v_call: TRBV7-2; cdr3_aa: ASSLVVGQGSYEQY
v_call: TRBV6-1; cdr3_aa: ASSEAGARGNQPQH
v_call: TRBV21-1; cdr3_aa: ASSLLGGQETQY
v_call: TRBV30; cdr3_aa: AWSVTRGYGYT
v_call: TRBV6-5; cdr3_aa: ASSRNNEQF
v_call: TRBV2; cdr3_aa: ASEDGLAGMNEQF
v_call: TRBV6-6; cdr3_aa: ASTRGGSADEQY
v_call: TRBV6-1; cdr3_aa: ASSELRTSGNNEQF
v_call: TRBV19; cdr3_aa: ASSLGYTDQPQH
v_call: TRBV18; cdr3_aa: ASSPLPVGTEAF
v_call: TRBV7-9; cdr3_aa: ASSLKGGGTDTQY
v_call: TRBV18; cdr3_aa: ASSPQGVTNEKLF
v_call: TRBV19; cdr3_aa: ASRTGGVWNTEAF
v_call: TRBV5-1; cdr3_aa: ASSFSSGAGNTIY
v_call: TRBV18; cdr3_aa: ASSPLSGNEQF
v_call: TRBV6-5; cdr3_aa: ASKTLQSPLYEQY
v_call: TRBV30; cdr3_aa: AWSVKGGVGGYT
v_call: TRBV5-5; cdr3_aa: ASSLALYTYGYT
v_call: TRBV19; cdr3_aa: ATTTGGRGETQY
v_call: TRBV5-4; cdr3_aa: ASSLVGPSLDTQY
v_call: TRBV5-4; cdr3_aa: ASSQDQGLLGNTIY
v_call: TRBV11-2; cdr3_aa: ASSLGTADSYNSPLH
v_call: TRBV7-2; cdr3_aa: ASSLRPPGGGNQPQH
v_call: TRBV9; cdr3_aa: ASSVAPEAGAGTDTQY
v_call: TRBV5-4; cdr3_aa: ASSLWGNTEAF
v_call: TRBV11-2; cdr3_aa: ASSLGQTYEQY
v_call: TRBV6-1; cdr3_aa: ASRSGQPYEQY
v_call: TRBV7-2; cdr3_aa: ASSFGLAYEQY
v_call: TRBV25-1; cdr3_aa: ASSEPRQTNEQF
v_call: TRBV4-3; cdr3_aa: ASSQGSNGSWETQY
v_call: TRBV27; cdr3_aa: ASSFDSGGLTDTQY
v_call: TRBV6-5; cdr3_aa: ASRGGGSYGYT
v_call: TRBV6-1; cdr3_aa: ASSPRAPLGYT
v_call: TRBV19; cdr3_aa: ASSMSSGGFYEQY
v_call: TRBV18; cdr3_aa: ASSPNRGTEAF
v_call: TRBV5-6; cdr3_aa: ASILGGYT
v_call: TRBV9; cdr3_aa: ASSVDERTGGTEAF
v_call: TRBV7-6; cdr3_aa: ASSSRVAGEKLF
v_call: TRBV7-3; cdr3_aa: ASSFARGGLNEQF
v_call: TRBV19; cdr3_aa: ASSVGRSSGKTQY
v_call: TRBV28; cdr3_aa: ASSLLAGDTGELF
v_call: TRBV7-2; cdr3_aa: ASSSQRDTPEGT
v_call: TRBV5-1; cdr3_aa: ASSLAGRAPYEQY
v_call: TRBV15; cdr3_aa: ATGSGTSYEQY
v_call: TRBV19; cdr3_aa: ASSKGTPPYEQY
v_call: TRBV7-2; cdr3_aa: ASSARLAGGTDTQY
v_call: TRBV30; cdr3_aa: AWSVDPVLF
v_call: TRBV20-1; cdr3_aa: SAAGDSTIY
v_call: TRBV9; cdr3_aa: ASSVATGGASGNTIY
v_call: TRBV5-1; cdr3_aa: ASSLDPGGSDTQY
v_call: TRBV7-2; cdr3_aa: ASSFGTSGSYEQY